The 27 T cell receptor beta chains given below trace back to one sample, sequenced in a study of neoadjuvant nivolumab and ipilimumab in lung cancer (TCRdb year 2020). Reading the label with the study, this specimen's time point is: pretherapy, before neoadjuvant immune checkpoint inhibitors. Library method: the immunoSEQ multiplex PCR assay. The clones in this table, taken by TCRdb from immuneACCESS, are in-frame only. Not every clone is retained; where verified, under half of the shortfall comes from an unresolved V gene, and the cause of the rest is unknown. The sample table shows 45,000 to 55,000 clones, and more than 85% are seen once. The ten biggest clones cover over 3.5% of the sample. Specimen: blood, collected before neoadjuvant nivolumab, alone or with ipilimumab. The receptor source for this set is an adult with non-small cell lung cancer. Some clones in this sample may be carry-over from other donors' samples.

This chain connects TRBV5-4 to TRBJ2-1; the D is unclear. The CDR3 consists of 16 residues. Deletions cut 0 bases from V and 4 bases from J, with 14 bases between. CDR1 SGHNT and CDR2 YYREEE come from the germline V gene (reference sequence). This CDR3 reads CASSLASRRSYNEQFF. The CDR3 DNA sequence: TGTGCCAGCAGCTTGGCCTCTCGACGGTCTTACAATGAGCAGTTCTTC.

The CDR3 reads CASSLGGGNTGELFF. Here the CDR3 DNA reads TGTGCCAGCAGCTTAGGCGGGGGAAACACCGGGGAGCTGTTTTTT. The chain combines TRBV7-6 with TRBJ2-2; 7 bases are a match to TRBD2. CDR3 length: 15 amino acids. V was clipped by 1 base and J by 2 bases; unmatched bases: 1. CDR1 and CDR2 (germline): SGHVS, FNYEAQ.

This rearrangement joins TRBV6-5 to TRBJ1-4; 10 bases agree with TRBD1. After removal of 6 bases from V and 6 bases from J, the junction contained 4 bases not matched to a gene. The V gene's germline CDR1 is MNHEY and CDR2 SVGAGI. The CDR3 is made up of 14 amino acids. The CDR3 DNA follows: TGTGCCAGCAGCTACGGACAGGGGGATGAAAAACTGTTTTTT. It is translated as CASSYGQGDEKLFF.

The chain uses TRBV7-2 and TRBJ2-4, with D uncertain. From germline, CDR1 is SGHTA and CDR2 FQGNSA. The V end was cut by 1 base, the J end by 9 bases, with 13 bases between. This CDR3 spans 14 amino acids. CDR3 nucleotide sequence: TGTGCCAGCAGCTTAGATCATAACGTCGGCATTCAGTACTTC. This encodes CASSLDHNVGIQYF. The variable domain in full, with the rest retrieved from reference TRBV7-2 and TRBJ2-4, is GAGVSQSPSNKVTEKGKDVELRCDPISGHTALYWYRQSLGQGLEFLIYFQGNSAPDKSGLPSDRFSAERTGGSVSTLTIQRTQQEDSAVYLCASSLDHNVGIQYFGAGTRLSVL.

CDR3 sequence: CSVELPQGFGNTIYF. Here the CDR3 DNA reads TGCAGCGTTGAATTACCTCAGGGGTTCGGAAACACCATATATTTT. The J gene is TRBJ1-3, the V gene TRBV29-1, with a possible D match to TRBD1 (6 bases). CDR3 length: 15 amino acids. CDR1 and CDR2 (germline): SQVTM, ANQGSEA. V was shortened by 2 bases and J by 4 bases, with 15 bases between the two germline ends.

V gene TRBV12-5 combines with J gene TRBJ1-1, with 7 bases that match TRBD1. This CDR3 region has 16 residues. V shed 0 bases, J shed 8 bases, and the junction held 12 bases outside the gene matches. The germline V gene encodes CDR1 LGHNT and CDR2 FRNRAP. The CDR3 spells CASGLVLGGPDREAFF. The CDR3 DNA reads TGTGCTAGTGGTTTGGTACTCGGTGGACCGGACAGGGAAGCTTTCTTT.

The rearrangement uses TRBV5-4 and TRBJ1-2, with 10 bases identical to TRBD1. The germline gives CDR1 SGHNT, CDR2 YYREEE (reference sequence). J gave up 8 bases and V 4 bases, and 5 bases lay outside the gene matches. The CDR3 runs to 13 residues. The CDR3: CASSGDRGGGYTF. Here the CDR3 DNA reads TGTGCCAGCAGCGGGGACAGGGGCGGGGGCTACACCTTC.

This chain uses TRBV5-1 with TRBJ2-1, with a tentative D call TRBD1 (5 bases). The CDR3 covers 13 residues. V was cut by 3 bases and J by 5 bases, with 9 bases left in between. Germline CDR1 is SGHRS and CDR2 is YFSETQ. The chain's CDR3 is CASSYQTDNEQFF. The DNA for the CDR3 is TGCGCCAGCAGCTATCAGACAGACAATGAGCAGTTCTTC.

The chain has TRBV6-5 and TRBJ1-5; possibly TRBD1 for D (6 bases). In germline, CDR1 is MNHEY, CDR2 SVGAGI. CDR3 length: 15 amino acids. The V gene lost 6 bases and the J gene lost 0 bases, with 12 bases spanning the gap. CDR3 in amino acids: CASRQGRYSNQPQHF. CDR3 in DNA: TGTGCCAGCAGGCAGGGGAGATATAGCAATCAGCCCCAGCATTTT.

This chain uses TRBV2 with TRBJ1-5, with D possibly TRBD1 on 6 matching bases. CDR3 length: 14 residues. Between the trimmed V and J ends, which lost 7 bases and 5 bases, there was a span of 15 bases. Germline CDR1 reads SNHLY; CDR2 reads FYNNEI. CDR3 sequence (DNA): TGTGCCAGCACCGCGGGGAGGGGGGATCAGCCCCAGCATTTT. Translation: CASTAGRGDQPQHF.

The chain joins TRBV7-2 to TRBJ2-7, with TRBD2 matching over 12 bases. CDR3 length: 15 amino acids. CDR1 and CDR2 (germline): SGHTA, FQGNSA. Trimming removed 4 bases from V and 7 bases from J; junction bases left unmatched: 8. The CDR3 sequence is CASSSGTSGPREQYF. CDR3 nucleotide sequence: TGTGCCAGCAGCTCCGGGACTAGCGGGCCTCGGGAGCAGTACTTC.

The V and J genes are TRBV5-6 and TRBJ2-3; a weak D match, TRBD1 (6 bases). The germline gives CDR1 SGHDT, CDR2 YYEEEE. The CDR3 is 13 amino acids. Trimming stripped 3 bases from V and 4 bases from J, with 9 bases between. CDR3 loop: CASSSTGPDTQYF. The CDR3 DNA is TGTGCCAGCAGCTCCACAGGGCCAGATACGCAGTATTTT.

V usage is TRBV6-4 and J usage is TRBJ1-2, with 7 bases identical to TRBD1. Trimming took 5 bases from V and 4 from J; bases not matched to a gene: 7. This CDR3 spans 14 amino acids. CDR1 and CDR2 (germline): MRHNA, SNTAGT. Here the CDR3 reads CASSPQGEVYGYTF. The CDR3, as DNA: TGTGCCAGCAGTCCCCAGGGGGAAGTCTATGGCTACACCTTC.

The rearrangement joins TRBV5-1 to TRBJ2-7; tentative D call: TRBD1 (5 bases). CDR1 and CDR2 from the germline V gene are SGHRS and YFSETQ. Trimming removed 2 bases from V and 3 bases from J, with 12 bases in between. The CDR3 totals 14 residues. CDR3 region: CASSFGQGFYEQYF. Written as DNA, the CDR3 is TGCGCCAGCAGCTTTGGTCAGGGATTCTACGAGCAGTACTTC.

The V gene is TRBV2, the J gene TRBJ2-3; D not resolved. Trimming removed 6 bases at V and 4 bases at J, with 14 bases between. The germline V gene encodes CDR1 SNHLY and CDR2 FYNNEI. This CDR3 has 14 residues. This CDR3 reads CASRTLLGADTQYF. Here the CDR3 DNA reads TGTGCCAGCAGGACCCTTCTTGGGGCAGATACGCAGTATTTT.

V and J are TRBV9 and TRBJ2-1; possible D gene TRBD2, 6 bases. V was clipped by 3 bases and J by 3 bases, with 13 bases between them. The CDR3 runs 15 residues. CDR1 is SGDLS and CDR2 is YYNGEE in the germline V gene. This CDR3 reads CASSEGLALYNEQFF. Here the CDR3 DNA reads TGTGCCAGCAGCGAGGGGCTAGCGCTCTACAATGAGCAGTTCTTC. Combining the CDR3 with reference TRBV9 and TRBJ2-1 gives the whole variable domain DSGVTQTPKHLITATGQRVTLRCSPRSGDLSVYWYQQSLDQGLQFLIQYYNGEERAKGNILERFSAQQFPDLHSELNLSSLELGDSALYFCASSEGLALYNEQFFGPGTRLTVL.

The V call is TRBV5-1, the J call TRBJ2-1; the D gene is possibly TRBD2 (6 bases). The CDR3 length is 13 residues. Per germline, CDR1 SGHRS and CDR2 YFSETQ. V lost 4 bases to trimming and J lost 4 bases, with 9 bases between them. The CDR3 sequence: CASSPGLYNEQFF. DNA for the CDR3: TGCGCCAGCAGCCCGGGACTGTACAATGAGCAGTTCTTC.

The genes are TRBV6-5 and TRBJ1-1, with a weak D call TRBD1 (5 bases). Germline V gene data show CDR1 as MNHEY and CDR2 as SVGAGI. V shed 2 bases and J shed 0 bases, with 7 bases lying between them. The CDR3 runs to 14 residues. The CDR3 protein is CASSYLTVNTEAFF. The CDR3 nucleotides are TGTGCCAGCAGTTACCTGACAGTGAACACTGAAGCTTTCTTT.

The rearrangement links TRBV7-9 to TRBJ1-5; D unclear. V gave up 1 base and J gave up 0 bases, with 13 bases separating them. The CDR3 extends over 17 amino acids. Per the germline V gene, CDR1 is SEHNR and CDR2 is FQNEAQ (reference sequence). CDR3 sequence reads: CASSLGATDYSNQPQHF. DNA for the CDR3: TGTGCCAGCAGCTTAGGAGCAACAGATTATAGCAATCAGCCCCAGCATTTT.

The chain is built from TRBV6-5 and TRBJ2-5; D gene uncertain. This CDR3 comprises 13 residues. V gave up 0 bases and J gave up 5 bases, with 7 bases separating them. The germline CDR1 and CDR2 sequences are MNHEY and SVGAGI. The CDR3 region has the DNA TGTGCCAGCAGTTACTCGAACTTGGAGACCCAGTACTTC. This translates into CASSYSNLETQYF.

The chain links TRBV14 to TRBJ2-4; D not resolved. V was clipped by 1 base and J by 8 bases, with 3 bases between them. Germline V gene data show CDR1 as SGHDN and CDR2 as FVKESK. CDR3 length: 11 amino acids. CDR3 residues: CASSQADIQYF. CDR3 nucleotide sequence: TGTGCCAGCAGCCAAGCAGACATTCAGTACTTC.

This chain uses TRBV9 with TRBJ2-3; D gene uncertain. The germline gives CDR1 SGDLS, CDR2 YYNGEE. This CDR3 is 14 amino acids long. V dropped 4 bases and J dropped 2 bases, with 11 bases sitting between them. The CDR3 is CASSWTTDTDTQYF. The CDR3 DNA sequence: TGTGCCAGCAGCTGGACGACCGACACAGATACGCAGTATTTT.

This chain uses TRBV5-1 with TRBJ2-3, with 9 bases lining up with TRBD1. Germline CDR1 reads SGHRS; CDR2 reads YFSETQ. There are 15 residues in the CDR3. V dropped 0 bases and J dropped 6; count of bases not matched to a gene: 5. The CDR3 DNA is TGCGCCAGCAGCTTGGGGGACAGGGTGGTTGATACGCAGTATTTT. Protein product: CASSLGDRVVDTQYF.

The chain employs TRBV6-5 and TRBJ2-7; D is ambiguous. The CDR3 consists of 13 residues. Trimming cost V 2 bases and J 4 bases, with 9 bases left between them. Germline V gene lookup returns CDR1 MNHEY and CDR2 SVGAGI. CDR3 coding DNA: TGTGCCAGCAGTTACAATAAGGCGTACGAGCAGTACTTC. Translating gives CASSYNKAYEQYF.

This chain uses TRBV4-3 with TRBJ2-3, with TRBD1 matching 9 bases. Germline trimming cut 0 bases from V and 3 bases from J; bases unmatched to any gene: 10. CDR1 and CDR2 from the germline V gene are LGHNA and YSLEER. The CDR3 is 18 amino acids. CDR3 in amino acids: CASSQEGHLGTGTDTQYF. In nucleotides, the CDR3 is TGCGCCAGCAGCCAAGAAGGTCATTTGGGGACAGGGACAGATACGCAGTATTTT.

The chain has TRBV6-5 and TRBJ1-2, with D possibly being TRBD1 (6 bases). The germline CDR1 and CDR2 sequences are MNHEY and SVGAGI. V was clipped by 8 bases and J by 5 bases, with 12 bases between them. The CDR3 totals 12 residues. Written as DNA, the CDR3 is TGTGCCAGCGCCAAGGGGGGGTATGGCTACACCTTC. Amino acids: CASAKGGYGYTF.

This chain links TRBV5-1 with TRBJ2-7; TRBD2 matches 10 bases. The V gene's germline CDR1 is SGHRS and CDR2 YFSETQ. Trimming at V came to 0 bases and at J to 6 bases, leaving 3 bases not matched to a gene. The CDR3 runs to 14 residues. CDR3 nucleotides: TGCGCCAGCAGCTTGGGGCTAGCGGGAGCCGAGCAGTACTTC. Its protein is CASSLGLAGAEQYF.